This TCR beta chain was retrieved from a study of OX40 agonist ivuxolimab in advanced cancers. On the study more broadly: Earlier treatment with anti-PD-1, anti-PD-L1 or anti-CTLA-4 was permitted, and under 50% had received some. One patient with hepatocellular carcinoma and two with cutaneous melanoma, three in all, had partial responses.

The sampling schedule covered blood at baseline, cycle 4 day 1, and cycle 7 day 1. Sequenced by immunoSEQ multiplex PCR; TCRdb stores in-frame clones only, minus some. Of roughly 70,000 clones listed, about nine tenths are singletons. The sequences come from CD4+ or CD8+ T cells sorted from blood, collected in a trial of the OX40 agonist ivuxolimab. The clonotype was recovered from an adult with an advanced solid tumor such as melanoma, head and neck, liver or kidney cancer.

CDR3 coding DNA: TGTGCCAGTAGACAAGACAGGGGATTTTCACCCCTCCACTTT. It encodes CASRQDRGFSPLHF. The chain carries TRBV19 and TRBJ1-6; 8 nucleotides match TRBD1. Germline V gene lookup returns CDR1 LNHDA and CDR2 SQIVND (reference sequence). Unmatched junction bases numbered 7, after V lost 6 bases and J lost 9 bases. The CDR3 spans 14 residues.